Listed below are T cell receptor beta chains from one sample, sequenced in a study of cytomegalovirus exposure and HLA in healthy donors. Generated by immunoSEQ multiplex PCR, the TCRdb table keeps only in-frame clones and is missing some. The sample lists roughly 160,000 clones; about 75% were seen once. Sequenced: PBMCs. The source of these receptors is a female donor in good health and CMV-seronegative. The CDR3 runs from the conserved cysteine through the conserved F or W. The D gene is left open where the match is weak. Not all rows give a size; the values are once, few, many and, for expanded clones, a class.

V gene: TRBV7-9; CDR3 length: 11; J gene: TRBJ2-7; clone size: -; D gene: -; CDR3 protein: CASSFTDEQYF; CDR3 DNA: TGTGCCAGCAGCTTTACAGACGAGCAGTACTTC
V gene: TRBV5-5; CDR3 length: 15; J gene: TRBJ2-1; clone size: -; D gene: TRBD2; CDR3 protein: CASSRGTSGSNEQFF; CDR3 DNA: TGTGCCAGCAGCCGGGGGACTAGCGGGAGCAATGAGCAGTTCTTC
V gene: TRBV7-9; CDR3 length: 17; J gene: TRBJ1-1; clone size: -; D gene: TRBD1; CDR3 protein: CASSFDLGQGRGPEAFF; CDR3 DNA: TGTGCCAGCAGCTTCGACCTGGGACAGGGGAGAGGCCCTGAAGCTTTCTTT
V gene: TRBV6-1; CDR3 length: 14; J gene: TRBJ1-1; clone size: -; D gene: TRBD1; CDR3 protein: CASSLLTGGTEAFF; CDR3 DNA: TGTGCCAGCAGTCTACTGACAGGGGGGACTGAAGCTTTCTTT
V gene: TRBV4-1; CDR3 length: 16; J gene: TRBJ1-1; clone size: -; D gene: -; CDR3 protein: CASSQGQAMGDTEAFF; CDR3 DNA: TGCGCCAGCAGCCAAGGACAGGCGATGGGAGACACTGAAGCTTTCTTT
V gene: TRBV7-2; CDR3 length: 15; J gene: TRBJ1-1; clone size: -; D gene: TRBD1; CDR3 protein: CASSLAIQGGTEAFF; CDR3 DNA: TGTGCCAGCAGCTTAGCGATCCAGGGGGGCACTGAAGCTTTCTTT
V gene: TRBV4-1; CDR3 length: 16; J gene: TRBJ2-5; clone size: few; D gene: -; CDR3 protein: CASSQEPHRGGETQYF; CDR3 DNA: TGCGCCAGCAGCCAAGAACCCCACAGGGGGGGAGAGACCCAGTACTTC
V gene: TRBV2; CDR3 length: 14; J gene: TRBJ2-2; clone size: -; D gene: -; CDR3 protein: CASIPGQYTGELFF; CDR3 DNA: TGTGCCAGCATTCCAGGGCAGTACACCGGGGAGCTGTTTTTT
V gene: TRBV6-5; CDR3 length: 15; J gene: TRBJ2-1; clone size: -; D gene: TRBD2; CDR3 protein: CASSYRAGGPNEQFF; CDR3 DNA: TGTGCCAGCAGTTACCGGGCGGGGGGGCCCAATGAGCAGTTCTTC
V gene: TRBV4-3; CDR3 length: 16; J gene: TRBJ1-3; clone size: few; D gene: -; CDR3 protein: CASSPQAGVAGNTIYF; CDR3 DNA: TGCGCCAGCAGCCCACAGGCCGGAGTCGCTGGAAACACCATATATTTT
V gene: TRBV2; CDR3 length: 18; J gene: TRBJ2-7; clone size: -; D gene: TRBD2; CDR3 protein: CASSDDPLPGLASYEQYF; CDR3 DNA: TGTGCCAGCAGTGACGACCCGCTGCCGGGACTAGCGTCCTACGAGCAGTACTTC
V gene: TRBV7-9; CDR3 length: 16; J gene: TRBJ2-5; clone size: -; D gene: TRBD2; CDR3 protein: CASTLGGGRAGETQYF; CDR3 DNA: TGTGCCAGCACCCTAGGAGGCGGGAGGGCCGGAGAGACCCAGTACTTC
V gene: TRBV7-2; CDR3 length: 14; J gene: TRBJ2-7; clone size: -; D gene: TRBD2; CDR3 protein: CASTLSGLESEQYF; CDR3 DNA: TGTGCCAGCACCCTGTCGGGACTAGAGTCCGAGCAGTACTTC
V gene: TRBV9; CDR3 length: 15; J gene: TRBJ1-1; clone size: once; D gene: TRBD1; CDR3 protein: CASSVAGGMNTEAFF; CDR3 DNA: TGTGCCAGCAGCGTAGCAGGGGGTATGAACACTGAAGCTTTCTTT
V gene: TRBV19; CDR3 length: 14; J gene: TRBJ1-2; clone size: few; D gene: -; CDR3 protein: CASSNQQEAYGYTF; CDR3 DNA: TGTGCCAGTAGTAATCAGCAGGAAGCCTATGGCTACACCTTC
V gene: TRBV30; CDR3 length: 18; J gene: TRBJ2-1; clone size: -; D gene: TRBD2; CDR3 protein: CACLWIGGGPAIYNEQFF; CDR3 DNA: TGTGCCTGCCTTTGGATAGGCGGGGGGCCTGCGATTTACAATGAGCAGTTCTTC
V gene: TRBV6-5; CDR3 length: 16; J gene: TRBJ1-4; clone size: -; D gene: TRBD1; CDR3 protein: CASSYGPGQKNEKLFF; CDR3 DNA: TGTGCCAGCAGTTACGGCCCGGGACAGAAAAATGAAAAACTGTTTTTT
V gene: TRBV11-2; CDR3 length: 15; J gene: TRBJ1-1; clone size: once; D gene: -; CDR3 protein: CASSDTQGMNTEAFF; CDR3 DNA: TGTGCCAGCAGCGATACACAGGGCATGAACACTGAAGCTTTCTTT
V gene: TRBV9; CDR3 length: 16; J gene: TRBJ2-3; clone size: -; D gene: TRBD2; CDR3 protein: CASSPRLAGVRDTQYF; CDR3 DNA: TGTGCCAGCAGCCCCCGGTTAGCGGGAGTGCGCGATACGCAGTATTTT
V gene: TRBV5-1; CDR3 length: 15; J gene: TRBJ2-1; clone size: once; D gene: TRBD2; CDR3 protein: CASSSTSGGAHEQFF; CDR3 DNA: TGCGCCAGCAGCTCAACTAGCGGGGGGGCCCATGAGCAGTTCTTC
V gene: TRBV30; CDR3 length: 11; J gene: TRBJ2-7; clone size: -; D gene: -; CDR3 protein: CASFRGAEQYF; CDR3 DNA: TGTGCCTCATTCCGGGGGGCCGAGCAGTACTTC
V gene: TRBV6-1; CDR3 length: 17; J gene: TRBJ2-6; clone size: -; D gene: -; CDR3 protein: CASSGRGTQFGANVLTF; CDR3 DNA: TGTGCCAGCAGTGGGCGGGGTACGCAGTTTGGGGCCAACGTCCTGACTTTC
V gene: TRBV6-5; CDR3 length: 14; J gene: TRBJ2-5; clone size: -; D gene: -; CDR3 protein: CASTGGGAGETQYF; CDR3 DNA: TGTGCCAGCACTGGAGGGGGCGCGGGGGAGACCCAGTACTTC
V gene: TRBV5-1; CDR3 length: 16; J gene: TRBJ2-3; clone size: -; D gene: TRBD1; CDR3 protein: CASSLPTGAGTDTQYF; CDR3 DNA: TGCGCCAGCAGCTTACCCACAGGGGCTGGCACAGATACGCAGTATTTT
V gene: TRBV18; CDR3 length: 16; J gene: TRBJ2-2; clone size: -; D gene: -; CDR3 protein: CASSPLTGENTGELFF; CDR3 DNA: TGTGCCAGCTCACCTCTTACGGGGGAGAACACCGGAGAGCTGTTTTTT
V gene: TRBV4-1; CDR3 length: 17; J gene: TRBJ1-3; clone size: -; D gene: TRBD1; CDR3 protein: CASTSRPQGVGGNTIYF; CDR3 DNA: TGCGCCAGCACCTCAAGACCCCAGGGGGTTGGTGGAAACACCATATATTTT
V gene: TRBV30; CDR3 length: 14; J gene: TRBJ2-5; clone size: -; D gene: TRBD2; CDR3 protein: CAWSRTSGRAAQYF; CDR3 DNA: TGTGCCTGGAGTCGGACTAGCGGGAGGGCTGCCCAGTACTTC
V gene: TRBV29-1; CDR3 length: 12; J gene: TRBJ1-1; clone size: few; D gene: TRBD1; CDR3 protein: CSAQDTGGKAFF; CDR3 DNA: TGCAGCGCTCAGGATACAGGGGGGAAGGCTTTCTTT
V gene: TRBV28; CDR3 length: 16; J gene: TRBJ2-6; clone size: -; D gene: TRBD1; CDR3 protein: CASRETGNQRANVLTF; CDR3 DNA: TGTGCCAGCAGGGAGACAGGGAATCAACGGGCCAACGTCCTGACTTTC
V gene: TRBV5-4; CDR3 length: 14; J gene: TRBJ2-1; clone size: -; D gene: -; CDR3 protein: CASSLKTGSREQFF; CDR3 DNA: TGTGCCAGCAGCTTGAAAACAGGGTCAAGAGAGCAGTTCTTC
V gene: TRBV27; CDR3 length: 14; J gene: TRBJ1-5; clone size: -; D gene: -; CDR3 protein: CASSLSWGDQPQHF; CDR3 DNA: TGTGCCAGCAGTTTATCCTGGGGGGATCAGCCCCAGCATTTT
V gene: TRBV7-2; CDR3 length: 18; J gene: TRBJ2-2; clone size: -; D gene: TRBD2; CDR3 protein: CASSLVRGTSGVGGELFF; CDR3 DNA: TGTGCCAGCAGCTTAGTTCGGGGGACTAGCGGGGTTGGCGGGGAGCTGTTTTTT
V gene: TRBV6-5; CDR3 length: 16; J gene: TRBJ1-2; clone size: -; D gene: -; CDR3 protein: CASSYSNTPTGNGYTF; CDR3 DNA: TGTGCCAGCAGTTACTCGAACACCCCCACCGGGAATGGCTACACCTTC
V gene: TRBV7-6; CDR3 length: 15; J gene: TRBJ2-5; clone size: -; D gene: -; CDR3 protein: CASSSQQGKQETQYF; CDR3 DNA: TGTGCCAGCAGCTCTCAACAGGGCAAACAAGAGACCCAGTACTTC
V gene: TRBV28; CDR3 length: 15; J gene: TRBJ2-3; clone size: -; D gene: TRBD2; CDR3 protein: CASPPGLAGDDTQYF; CDR3 DNA: TGTGCCAGCCCACCCGGGCTAGCGGGAGATGATACGCAGTATTTT
V gene: TRBV7-3; CDR3 length: 14; J gene: TRBJ2-1; clone size: -; D gene: -; CDR3 protein: CASSTTSTGGEQFF; CDR3 DNA: TGTGCCAGCAGCACTACTAGTACCGGCGGTGAGCAGTTCTTC
V gene: TRBV7-2; CDR3 length: 15; J gene: TRBJ2-7; clone size: -; D gene: -; CDR3 protein: CASSPHQGVRYEQYF; CDR3 DNA: TGTGCCAGCAGCCCTCACCAAGGGGTCAGGTACGAGCAGTACTTC
V gene: TRBV5-4; CDR3 length: 13; J gene: TRBJ1-5; clone size: -; D gene: -; CDR3 protein: CASSLGGDQPQHF; CDR3 DNA: TGTGCCAGCAGCTTGGGCGGGGATCAGCCCCAGCATTTT
V gene: TRBV7-2; CDR3 length: 16; J gene: TRBJ2-1; clone size: -; D gene: TRBD2; CDR3 protein: CASSEGGLAGRREQFF; CDR3 DNA: TGTGCCAGCAGCGAAGGCGGACTAGCGGGCAGGCGGGAGCAGTTCTTC
V gene: TRBV4-2; CDR3 length: 15; J gene: TRBJ2-7; clone size: -; D gene: -; CDR3 protein: CASSPQSSDPYEQYF; CDR3 DNA: TGTGCCAGCAGCCCGCAGTCTAGCGACCCCTACGAGCAGTACTTC
V gene: TRBV28; CDR3 length: 17; J gene: TRBJ2-7; clone size: -; D gene: TRBD1; CDR3 protein: CASSSLNRDRSTYEQYF; CDR3 DNA: TGTGCCAGCAGTTCATTAAACCGGGACAGAAGCACCTACGAGCAGTACTTC
V gene: TRBV4-1; CDR3 length: 13; J gene: TRBJ2-7; clone size: -; D gene: -; CDR3 protein: CASSQALDREQYF; CDR3 DNA: TGCGCCAGCAGCCAAGCCCTTGACAGGGAGCAGTACTTC
V gene: TRBV7-6; CDR3 length: 14; J gene: TRBJ2-7; clone size: -; D gene: TRBD1; CDR3 protein: CASSLGGDSYEQYF; CDR3 DNA: TGTGCCAGCAGCTTAGGAGGGGACAGTTACGAGCAGTACTTC
V gene: TRBV6-1; CDR3 length: 15; J gene: TRBJ2-2; clone size: -; D gene: TRBD1; CDR3 protein: CASSEKGQTTGELFF; CDR3 DNA: TGTGCCAGCAGTGAAAAGGGACAGACGACCGGGGAGCTGTTTTTT
V gene: TRBV6-5; CDR3 length: 12; J gene: TRBJ2-1; clone size: few; D gene: -; CDR3 protein: CASSYLYNEQFF; CDR3 DNA: TGTGCCAGCAGTTACCTATACAATGAGCAGTTCTTC
V gene: TRBV6-5; CDR3 length: 11; J gene: TRBJ1-2; clone size: -; D gene: -; CDR3 protein: CASTQGGGYTF; CDR3 DNA: TGTGCCAGCACCCAGGGTGGAGGCTACACCTTC
V gene: TRBV29-1; CDR3 length: 13; J gene: TRBJ2-3; clone size: once; D gene: -; CDR3 protein: CSVGRGYPPLQYF; CDR3 DNA: TGCAGCGTTGGAAGGGGGTACCCGCCCCTACAGTATTTT
V gene: TRBV27; CDR3 length: 15; J gene: TRBJ1-2; clone size: once; D gene: -; CDR3 protein: CASSSPGGAGYGYTF; CDR3 DNA: TGTGCCAGCAGTTCTCCGGGGGGCGCGGGGTATGGCTACACCTTC
V gene: TRBV18; CDR3 length: 14; J gene: TRBJ1-2; clone size: few; D gene: TRBD1; CDR3 protein: CASSPGQANYGYTF; CDR3 DNA: TGTGCCAGCTCACCAGGACAGGCTAACTATGGCTACACCTTC
V gene: TRBV14; CDR3 length: 12; J gene: TRBJ1-3; clone size: once; D gene: -; CDR3 protein: CASSRGGNTIYF; CDR3 DNA: TGTGCCAGCAGCCGAGGTGGAAACACCATATATTTT
V gene: TRBV19; CDR3 length: 15; J gene: TRBJ1-5; clone size: -; D gene: -; CDR3 protein: CATGILLNSNQPQHF; CDR3 DNA: TGTGCCACCGGGATCCTCTTGAATAGCAATCAGCCCCAGCATTTT
V gene: TRBV7-8; CDR3 length: 15; J gene: TRBJ1-5; clone size: -; D gene: -; CDR3 protein: CASSPHPGSNQPQHF; CDR3 DNA: TGTGCCAGCAGCCCCCATCCAGGGAGCAATCAGCCCCAGCATTTT
V gene: TRBV19; CDR3 length: 14; J gene: TRBJ1-2; clone size: -; D gene: TRBD1; CDR3 protein: CASSIQTGGYGYTF; CDR3 DNA: TGTGCCAGTAGTATTCAGACAGGGGGCTATGGCTACACCTTC
V gene: TRBV7-8; CDR3 length: 14; J gene: TRBJ2-1; clone size: -; D gene: TRBD2; CDR3 protein: CASSYTSGYNEQFF; CDR3 DNA: TGTGCCAGCAGTTACACTAGCGGTTACAATGAGCAGTTCTTC
V gene: TRBV28; CDR3 length: 15; J gene: TRBJ2-2; clone size: -; D gene: TRBD1; CDR3 protein: CASSRGTGATGELFF; CDR3 DNA: TGTGCCAGCAGCCGAGGGACAGGGGCCACCGGGGAGCTGTTTTTT